One and the same sample provided the 30 T cell receptor beta chains below, sequenced in a study of T-cell reconstitution after alpha-beta-depleted transplantation in children. This sample's TCRbeta library carried unique molecular identifier barcodes. Each CDR3 protein gets one entry after TCRdb re-called the PCR reads with MiXCR. The data show roughly 300,000 distinct CDR3 sequences, with approximately 10% seen just once and about a quarter held by the top ten. Sequencing used peripheral blood, obtained 180 days after TCRalphabeta/CD19-depleted stem cell transplant. These receptors were collected from a male patient aged 2-15 years who had a stem cell transplant for chronic granulomatous disease, so the T cells may come from the graft donor.

This clonotype was picked up many times. The J gene is TRBJ2-7, the V gene TRBV18, with D maybe TRBD1 (6 bases). V lost 8 bases, J lost 2 bases, and 13 bases lay in between. The CDR3 consists of 13 residues. Germline values: CDR1 KGHSH, CDR2 LQKENI. CDR3 DNA sequence: TGTGCCAGCAGCCCAGGACAGACCTACGAGCAGTACTTC. This encodes CASSPGQTYEQYF.

This clonotype was observed at least ten times. The gene calls are TRBV20-1 and TRBJ2-5; the D gene could be TRBD1 or TRBD2 (5 bases each). In germline, CDR1 is DFQATT, CDR2 SNEGSKA (reference sequence). The CDR3 is 16 residues long. The V end was cut by 1 base, the J end by 5 bases, with 20 bases between. The CDR3 is CSARGGQGGPGETQYF. The CDR3 coding sequence is TGCAGTGCTAGAGGAGGCCAGGGCGGCCCGGGGGAGACCCAGTACTTC.

This clonotype showed up many times. The chain couples TRBV20-1 to TRBJ2-5; D gene ambiguous. V was shortened by 6 bases and J by 5 bases, with 10 bases between the two germline ends. CDR3 length equals 11 residues. Germline V gene sequence: CDR1 DFQATT, CDR2 SNEGSKA (reference sequence). The chain's CDR3 is CSALGLETQYF. The CDR3 DNA reads TGCAGTGCCCTTGGGTTGGAGACCCAGTACTTC.

This clonotype was counted ten times or more. The J gene is TRBJ2-7, the V gene TRBV7-9, with 7 bases that match TRBD1. CDR1 is SEHNR, CDR2 FQNEAQ, per germline (reference sequence). This CDR3 is built from 16 residues. After removal of 4 bases from V and 3 bases from J, the junction contained 12 bases not matched to a gene. The CDR3 region has the DNA TGTGCCAGCAGCTCTACTCGGGGCAGGGGGATCTACGAGCAGTACTTC. It is translated as CASSSTRGRGIYEQYF. Drawing the rest from reference TRBV7-9 and TRBJ2-7, the complete variable domain is DTGVSQNPRHKITKRGQNVTFRCDPISEHNRLYWYRQTLGQGPEFLTYFQNEAQLEKSRLLSDRFSAERPKGSFSTLEIQRTEQGDSAMYLCASSSTRGRGIYEQYFGPGTRLTVT.

The sample holds many counts of this clonotype. The chain has TRBV5-1 and TRBJ2-3; 9 bases map to TRBD2. This CDR3 comprises 18 residues. Trimming took 0 bases from V and 0 from J; bases not matched to a gene: 8. Germline V gene sequence: CDR1 SGHRS, CDR2 YFSETQ. CDR3 DNA sequence: TGCGCCAGCAGCTTGGCGGCGGGAGGGGCCCATAGCACAGATACGCAGTATTTT. Translated, it gives CASSLAAGGAHSTDTQYF.

This clonotype was found many times. The J gene is TRBJ2-1, the V gene TRBV7-8; D call uncertain. The CDR3 sequence is 13 residues long. V was trimmed by 0 bases and J by 6 bases, leaving 6 bases between them. Germline-derived CDR1 and CDR2 are SGHVS and FQNEAQ. The CDR3 bases are TGTGCCAGCAGCTTAGCGCTAACCAATGAGCAGTTCTTC. Residues: CASSLALTNEQFF.

In this sample, this clonotype turned up many times. The chain uses TRBV20-1 and TRBJ2-1; D call uncertain. The germline gives CDR1 DFQATT, CDR2 SNEGSKA (reference sequence). The CDR3 spans 14 residues. Trimming took 0 bases from V and 5 from J, leaving 11 bases between them. CDR3 DNA sequence: TGCAGTGCTAGAGATCGTTTCCCGCACAATGAGCAGTTCTTC. Translated, it gives CSARDRFPHNEQFF.

This clonotype was seen at least ten times. The J gene is TRBJ1-5, the V gene TRBV30, with D possibly matching TRBD1 (5 bases). The germline V gene has CDR1 GTSNPN and CDR2 SVGIG (reference sequence). The CDR3 is made up of 13 amino acids. V was shortened by 0 bases and J by 6 bases, with 9 bases between the two germline ends. DNA of the CDR3: TGTGCCTGGAGTGTAAGGGGCGCTCAGCCCCAGCATTTT. This sequence encodes CAWSVRGAQPQHF.

This clonotype was observed many times. The V gene is TRBV15, the J gene TRBJ2-7, with 9 bases matching TRBD1. With V trimmed by 3 bases and J by 3 bases, 6 bases remained unmatched. The length of the CDR3 is 15 residues. Looked up from germline, CDR1 is LNHNV and CDR2 is YYDKDF (reference sequence). CDR3 nucleotides: TGTGCCACCAGCAGCCCGGGACAGGGTTTCTACGAGCAGTACTTC. Translating gives CATSSPGQGFYEQYF.

This clonotype was seen more than once but under ten times. The CDR3 protein is CASSYSFLGSYEQYF. The CDR3 DNA follows: TGTGCCAGCAGTTACTCGTTTCTTGGCTCCTACGAGCAGTACTTC. J is TRBJ2-7 and V is TRBV6-5, with no clear D. V lost 0 bases to trimming and J lost 0 bases, with 9 bases between them. CDR3 length: 15 amino acids. The germline V gene encodes CDR1 MNHEY and CDR2 SVGAGI.

In its sample, this clonotype was seen many times. V and J are TRBV6-5 and TRBJ2-7, with 8 bases aligning to TRBD1. There are 11 residues in the CDR3. Germline V gene sequence: CDR1 MNHEY, CDR2 SVGAGI. The J segment lost 12 bases and the V segment lost 4 bases, leaving 5 bases of the junction unmatched. The CDR3 nucleotides read TGTGCCAGCAGTTCCGGGACAGGAACGTACTTC. This translates into CASSSGTGTYF.

The rearrangement joins TRBV9 to TRBJ2-3; maybe TRBD2 (6 bases). The germline V gene has CDR1 SGDLS and CDR2 YYNGEE. Trimming took off 0 bases at V and 2 bases at J, with 13 bases between the two ends. The length of the CDR3 is 16 residues. The CDR3 DNA is TGTGCCAGCAGCGTAGTGATCGGGAGCCCCACAGATACGCAGTATTTT. It is translated as CASSVVIGSPTDTQYF.

This clonotype was recorded a few times. This could be a read error, since a much larger clone is one nucleotide away. V usage is TRBV12-3 or TRBV12-4 and J usage is TRBJ2-2; 13 positions agree with TRBD2. V lost 11 bases, J lost 7 bases, and 7 bases stayed unmatched. The CDR3 covers 14 residues. In DNA, the CDR3 is TGTGCCGGCGGACTAGCGGGAGAGGTCGGGGAGCTGTTTTTT. Protein sequence: CAGGLAGEVGELFF.

The table lists this clonotype with many counts. The rearrangement joins TRBV6-1 to TRBJ1-2; D unresolved. The CDR3 covers 13 residues. Germline CDR1 reads MNHNS; CDR2 reads SASEGT. V lost 7 bases and J lost 1, with 10 bases in between. The CDR3 DNA is TGTGCCAGCAATACCGGACTTAACTATGGCTACACCTTC. Translated, it gives CASNTGLNYGYTF.

This clonotype was detected many times. The chain joins TRBV5-1 to TRBJ1-2; TRBD1 aligns across 9 bases. V dropped 4 bases and J dropped 4; count of bases not matched to a gene: 5. The CDR3 has 14 residues. CDR1 is SGHRS and CDR2 is YFSETQ in the germline V gene. The CDR3 DNA reads TGCGCCAGCAGCGAACAGGGGGCTCGCTATGGCTACACCTTC. The encoded protein is CASSEQGARYGYTF. Full variable domain (rest looked up from reference TRBV5-1 and TRBJ1-2): KAGVTQTPRYLIKTRGQQVTLSCSPISGHRSVSWYQQTPGQGLQFLFEYFSETQRNKGNFPGRFSGRQFSNSRSEMNVSTLELGDSALYLCASSEQGARYGYTFGSGTRLTVV.

This clonotype appeared many times. The gene calls are TRBV7-2 and TRBJ2-7; tentatively, D is TRBD2 (6 bases). This CDR3 is 14 amino acids long. V lost 5 bases and J lost 1, with 12 bases in between. Per the germline V gene, CDR1 is SGHTA and CDR2 is FQGNSA. The CDR3 sequence is CASSPRGLSYEQYF. DNA for the CDR3: TGTGCCAGCAGCCCGCGGGGACTTTCCTACGAGCAGTACTTC.

The chain has TRBV7-8 and TRBJ2-1; TRBD2 agrees at 10 bases. V shed 6 bases and J 8 bases; nucleotides not matched to a gene: 13. Germline assignment: CDR1 SGHVS and CDR2 FQNEAQ. The CDR3 runs to 16 residues. The CDR3 bases are TGTGCCAGCAGGCGGAACACAGCGGGGGGGTTCGATGAGCAGTTCTTC. Translation: CASRRNTAGGFDEQFF. The full variable domain, rest sourced from reference TRBV7-8 and TRBJ2-1, is GAGVSQSPRYKVAKRGQDVALRCDPISGHVSLFWYQQALGQGPEFLTYFQNEAQLDKSGLPSDRFFAERPEGSVSTLKIQRTQQEDSAVYLCASRRNTAGGFDEQFFGPGTRLTVL.

This clonotype came up many times. The V call is TRBV5-5, the J call TRBJ2-7; 7 positions agree with TRBD1. This CDR3 comprises 14 residues. Germline CDR1 SGHKS, CDR2 YYEKEE (reference sequence). V shed 5 bases, J shed 3 bases, and the junction held 8 bases outside the gene matches. The CDR3 spells CASRPRQGNYEQYF. CDR3 bases: TGTGCCAGCAGGCCCAGACAGGGAAACTACGAGCAGTACTTC.

Ten or more counts support this clonotype. V and J are TRBV20-1 and TRBJ2-3; no firm D call. CDR3 length: 12 residues. CDR1 and CDR2 from the germline V gene are DFQATT and SNEGSKA (reference sequence). V lost 3 bases, J lost 2 bases, and 6 bases lay in between. This CDR3 is CSARQITDTQYF. DNA of the CDR3: TGCAGTGCTAGGCAGATCACAGATACGCAGTATTTT.

This clonotype was recorded at least ten times. The V gene is TRBV6-5, the J gene TRBJ1-4; weak D call: TRBD1 (6 bases). V lost 7 bases to trimming and J lost 8 bases, with 17 bases between them. The CDR3 is 14 residues long. Germline CDR1 MNHEY, CDR2 SVGAGI. The CDR3 loop reads CASKTGPSQEKLFF. CDR3 bases: TGTGCCAGCAAAACAGGGCCTAGTCAGGAAAAACTGTTTTTT.

This clonotype came up many times. The chain is built from TRBV27 and TRBJ2-2, with D unclear. Germline V gene sequence: CDR1 MNHEY, CDR2 SMNVEV (reference sequence). The V and J ends lost 3 bases and 5 bases respectively, with 7 bases between them. This CDR3 contains 13 residues. DNA of the CDR3: TGTGCCAGCAGTTTCATGGAAACCGGGGAGCTGTTTTTT. Its protein product is CASSFMETGELFF.

This clonotype was seen many times. This rearrangement joins TRBV3-1 to TRBJ2-7; D may be TRBD1 or TRBD2 (5 bases each). V was trimmed by 4 bases and J by 6 bases, leaving 16 bases between them. Germline V gives CDR1 LGHDT, CDR2 YNNKEL (reference sequence). The CDR3 spans 14 residues. The CDR3 bases are TGTGCCAGCAGCCCCGGGACGGCACTATTCGAGCAGTACTTC. Translated, it gives CASSPGTALFEQYF.

This clonotype was seen repeatedly, ten times or more. The CDR3 DNA follows: TGTGCCATCAGTGACGACAGTCTTCAGCAGTACTTC. As protein: CAISDDSLQQYF. V gene TRBV10-3 combines with J gene TRBJ2-7; D perhaps matches TRBD1 (5 bases). V lost 3 bases and J 8 bases, leaving 11 bases between the germline ends. Germline V lookup: CDR1 ENHRY, CDR2 SYGVKD. This CDR3 has 12 amino acids.

This clonotype was seen many times. The chain carries TRBV5-6 and TRBJ2-5, with D hard to call. CDR1 and CDR2 (germline): SGHDT, YYEEEE. V was clipped by 2 bases and J by 2 bases, with 10 bases between them. The CDR3 covers 14 residues. The DNA of the CDR3 is TGTGCCAGCAGCTTCTCCGTGGAACAAGAGACCCAGTACTTC. As protein: CASSFSVEQETQYF.

This clonotype was observed at least ten times. The chain combines TRBV7-2 with TRBJ2-7; 7 bases are shared with TRBD2. Germline trimming cut 1 base from V and 0 bases from J; bases unmatched to any gene: 6. The germline V gene has CDR1 SGHTA and CDR2 FQGNSA. This CDR3 spans 16 amino acids. The DNA of the CDR3 is TGTGCCAGCAGCTTAGATCGGGGGGACTTCTCCTACGAGCAGTACTTC. Its protein is CASSLDRGDFSYEQYF.

Many counts were recorded for this clonotype. The V call is TRBV15, the J call TRBJ2-4, with no clear D. Germline-derived CDR1 and CDR2 are LNHNV and YYDKDF (reference sequence). The CDR3 runs 13 residues. Trimming took off 0 bases at V and 12 bases at J, with 12 bases between the two ends. CDR3 residues: CATSRDKLGNQYF. The CDR3, as DNA: TGTGCCACCAGCAGAGATAAGCTGGGCAATCAGTACTTC.

In its sample, this clonotype was seen many times. The chain couples TRBV5-1 to TRBJ1-2; 11 bases agree with TRBD1. Per germline, CDR1 SGHRS and CDR2 YFSETQ. This CDR3 is 15 amino acids long. V shed 4 bases and J 4 bases; nucleotides not matched to a gene: 6. In nucleotides, the CDR3 is TGCGCCAGCAGCGGCGGACAGGGGGCTCTCTATGGCTACACCTTC. Its translation: CASSGGQGALYGYTF.

The V and J genes are TRBV5-3 and TRBJ1-1; D ambiguous. TRBV5-3 is reported as an ORF; its role is uncertain. The CDR3 covers 16 residues. V shed 2 bases and J shed 4 bases, with 18 bases lying between them. The CDR3 loop reads CARSLPSGWGSTEAFF. For the CDR3, the DNA is TGTGCCAGAAGCTTACCTTCAGGATGGGGAAGCACTGAAGCTTTCTTT.

The genes are TRBV19 and TRBJ1-1; the match to TRBD1 covers 9 bases. The V gene end was trimmed by 6 bases and the J gene end by 1 base; junction bases not matched to a gene: 6. The CDR3 is 15 residues long. CDR1 LNHDA and CDR2 SQIVND come from the germline V gene (reference sequence). CDR3 loop: CASRRPGQGNTEAFF. CDR3 bases: TGTGCCAGTAGACGACCGGGACAGGGGAACACTGAAGCTTTCTTT.

In its sample, this clonotype was seen a few times. With a much larger clone just one base away, this may be a read error. The chain carries TRBV20-1 and TRBJ2-2; no clear D. The CDR3 consists of 14 residues. CDR1 is DFQATT, CDR2 SNEGSKA, per germline (reference sequence). V dropped 1 base and J dropped 4 bases, with 10 bases sitting between them. The CDR3 here is CSARGALGTGELFF. CDR3 bases: TGCAGTGCTAGAGGGGCCTTGGGCACCGGGGAGCTGTTTTTT.